This is a list of T cell receptor beta chains from one sample in a study of blood T cell repertoires in COVID-19. Data came from immunoSEQ multiplex PCR; TCRdb stores just in-frame clones and leaves some out. This table has about 160,000 clones, 92% appearing once. The sequenced material came from peripheral blood. The receptors come from a young man with COVID-19, enrolled during active disease. Both conserved end residues are part of each CDR3. A D gene is named only where the DNA matches it firmly. Clone sizes are given selectively: once, few, many, or a class where the clone is expanded.

d_call	j_call	clone_size	v_call	cdr3_nt	cdr3_aa
NA	TRBJ1-2	NA	TRBV15	TGTGCCACCAGCAGAGAGTGGACAGCTAACTATGGCTACACCTTC	CATSREWTANYGYTF
NA	TRBJ2-7	NA	TRBV5-1	TGCGCCAGCAAAAATCAGGGGGGCTACGAGCAGTACTTC	CASKNQGGYEQYF
TRBD1	TRBJ1-2	NA	TRBV18	TGTGCCAGCTCACCATTGGACAGGGGGTATGGCTACACCTTC	CASSPLDRGYGYTF
TRBD1	TRBJ2-4	NA	TRBV15	TGTGCCACCAGCACTTCCGGGGGACAGGGGGCCAAAAACATTCAGTACTTC	CATSTSGGQGAKNIQYF
TRBD2	TRBJ2-7	NA	TRBV10-3	TGTGCCATCAGTGGTCAGCGGGGGGGAATCTACGAGCAGTACTTC	CAISGQRGGIYEQYF
NA	TRBJ1-1	NA	TRBV6-5	TGTGCCAGCAGTTACTCGATGCTGGGAGGGGAAGCTTTCTTT	CASSYSMLGGEAFF
TRBD1	TRBJ2-4	NA	TRBV12-3/TRBV12-4	TGTGCCAGCAGTTTGCGGGGGACAGGGATTCAGTACTTC	CASSLRGTGIQYF
NA	TRBJ2-7	NA	TRBV5-1	TGCGCCAGCAGCTTGGATACAGGGTACGAGCAGTACTTC	CASSLDTGYEQYF
TRBD2	TRBJ2-7	NA	TRBV11-2	TGTGCCAGCACCCGGACGGTGGGACTATCCTACGAGCAGTACTTC	CASTRTVGLSYEQYF
NA	TRBJ1-5	NA	TRBV30	TGTGCCTGGATTGAGAAAAATAGCAATCAGCCCCAGCATTTT	CAWIEKNSNQPQHF
TRBD2	TRBJ2-1	NA	TRBV28	TGTGCCAGCAGTCCTCTTACTAGCGGGAGTAGAAATGAGCAGTTCTTC	CASSPLTSGSRNEQFF
TRBD1	TRBJ1-6	NA	TRBV6-6	TGTGCCAGCGATTTCGTGACAGGGGGTAACCCACCCCTCCACTTT	CASDFVTGGNPPLHF
NA	TRBJ2-2	NA	TRBV19	TGTGCCAGTAGTACGATTCCGACGGGGGCGAACACCGGGGAGCTGTTTTTT	CASSTIPTGANTGELFF
TRBD1	TRBJ1-4	many	TRBV7-2	TGTGCCAGCAGTCGACAGGGGGGGAATGAAAAACTGTTTTTT	CASSRQGGNEKLFF
TRBD1	TRBJ2-2	few	TRBV27	TGTGCCAGCAGTGATACCGGGACAGTGGGATTAACCGGGGAGCTGTTTTTT	CASSDTGTVGLTGELFF
TRBD1	TRBJ2-7	NA	TRBV28	TGTGCCAGCAGTCCACCGGGACAGATCTACGAGCAGTACTTC	CASSPPGQIYEQYF
TRBD1	TRBJ1-2	NA	TRBV7-2	TGTGCCAGCAGCCCCCGACAGGGGGCTGTTAATGGCTACACCTTC	CASSPRQGAVNGYTF
NA	TRBJ2-2	NA	TRBV18	TGTGCCAGCTCACCAATGTTAGCGAACACCGGGGAGCTGTTTTTT	CASSPMLANTGELFF
NA	TRBJ1-2	once	TRBV15	TGTGCCACCAGTCCCGACGGAGTCTATGGCTACACCTTC	CATSPDGVYGYTF
TRBD1	TRBJ2-3	few	TRBV10-3	TGTGCCATCAGTGATGAAAGGACAGGGTTAGGTACGCAGTATTTT	CAISDERTGLGTQYF
TRBD1	TRBJ1-1	NA	TRBV18	TGTGCCAGCTCAGGTACAGGGGTCGGCACTGAAGCTTTCTTT	CASSGTGVGTEAFF
TRBD1	TRBJ2-1	NA	TRBV4-3	TGCGCCAGCAGCTACGAGGTGGACAGGGGCGATGAGCAGTTCTTC	CASSYEVDRGDEQFF